These 4 T cell receptor beta chains came from one sample sequenced in a study of shared clonotypes between healthy human individuals. Clones were sequenced by immunoSEQ multiplex PCR, and TCRdb holds only the in-frame ones, with some missing. The table lists a few million clones, around nine tenths of them singletons. Sequencing was performed on naive CD4+ T cells sorted from blood. Subset defined: CD45RA+ positively selected. These receptors were collected from a man aged 18 to 35 in good health.

The J gene is TRBJ1-2, the V gene TRBV14; possible D gene TRBD1, 6 bases. CDR3 length equals 15 residues. Trimming took off 10 bases at V and 0 bases at J, with 18 bases between the two ends. The V gene's germline CDR1 is SGHDN and CDR2 FVKESK. The CDR3 DNA sequence: TGTGCCAACGTTCGGGGGCGCGGGGCTAACTATGGCTACACCTTC. Translating it yields CANVRGRGANYGYTF. The variable domain in full, completed from reference TRBV14 and TRBJ1-2, reads EAGVTQFPSHSVIEKGQTVTLRCDPISGHDNLYWYRRVMGKEIKFLLHFVKESKQDESGMPNNRFLAERTGGTYSTLKVQPAELEDSGVYFCANVRGRGANYGYTFGSGTRLTVV.

The chain recombines TRBV28 with TRBJ1-6, with D tentatively TRBD1 (5 bases). With 7 bases removed from V and 10 bases from J, the gap between germline ends came to 23 bases. This CDR3 has 16 residues. The germline gives CDR1 MDHEN, CDR2 SYDVKM. The CDR3 coding sequence is TGTGCCAGCACCTCACCCGGGCAGGGCCGTGGATCACCCCTCCACTTT. This codes for CASTSPGQGRGSPLHF.

The count of this clone is one. V is TRBV7-8 and J is TRBJ2-1, with 7 bases aligning to TRBD2. Trimming at V came to 5 bases and at J to 0 bases, leaving 10 bases not matched to a gene. This CDR3 region has 17 residues. From germline, CDR1 is SGHVS and CDR2 FQNEAQ. The CDR3 loop is CASSPAGGDSSYNEQFF. The CDR3 bases are TGTGCCAGCAGCCCGGCTGGGGGGGACTCCTCCTACAATGAGCAGTTCTTC.

Notes on this clone: This CDR3 is also generated by other DNA sequences in the sample. This chain joins TRBV6-6 and TRBJ2-7, with D possibly being TRBD2 (6 bases). Germline V gene sequence: CDR1 MNHNY, CDR2 SVGAGI (reference sequence). V dropped 0 bases and J dropped 4 bases, with 10 bases sitting between them. The CDR3 sequence is 14 residues long. CDR3 loop: CASSYSGLSYEQYF. The DNA of the CDR3 is TGTGCCAGCAGTTACTCAGGACTATCTTACGAGCAGTACTTC.